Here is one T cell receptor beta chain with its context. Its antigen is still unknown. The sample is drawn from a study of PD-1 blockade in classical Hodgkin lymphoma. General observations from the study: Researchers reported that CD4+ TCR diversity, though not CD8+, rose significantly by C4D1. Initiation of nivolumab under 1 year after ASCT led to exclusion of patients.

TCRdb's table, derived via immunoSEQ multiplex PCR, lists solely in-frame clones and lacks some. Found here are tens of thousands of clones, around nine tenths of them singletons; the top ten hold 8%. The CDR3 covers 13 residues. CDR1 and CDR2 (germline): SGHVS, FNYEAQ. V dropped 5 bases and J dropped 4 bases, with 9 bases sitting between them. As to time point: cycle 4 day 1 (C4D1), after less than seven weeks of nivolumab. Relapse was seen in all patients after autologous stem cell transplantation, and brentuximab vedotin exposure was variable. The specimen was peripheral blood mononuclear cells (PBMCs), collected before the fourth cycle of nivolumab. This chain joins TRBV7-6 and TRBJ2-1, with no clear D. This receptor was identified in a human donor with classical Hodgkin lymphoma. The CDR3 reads CASSLGPYNEQFF. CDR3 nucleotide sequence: TGTGCCAGCAGCCTCGGTCCTTACAATGAGCAGTTCTTC.